This T cell receptor (beta chain) is from a study of T cell responses to AZD1222 COVID-19 vaccine. Findings of the study overall: Two AZD1222 administrations were followed by greater Spike-specific TCR breadth and depth. Unmutated variant regions reportedly attract nearly half of all spike-specific TCRs. Baseline seropositivity characterized only six AZD1222 recipients.

Assay used: immunoSEQ multiplex PCR; TCRdb lists only in-frame clones, some missing. The sample has 100,000 to 130,000 clones, around 90% seen once. The CDR3 covers 13 residues. The V end lost 1 base, the J end lost 9 bases, and 10 bases lay between the germline ends. CDR1 is SGHAT, CDR2 FQNNGV, per germline. As regards this clone: Its target is unknown.

Here the sequenced sample was peripheral blood, taken on day 0 of AZD1222 vaccination. This sequence originates from an adult in good health. The rearrangement joins TRBV11-2 to TRBJ2-1, with TRBD2 as a possible D gene (5 bases). The chain's CDR3 is CASSLGRASEQFF. The CDR3 nucleotides read TGTGCCAGCAGCTTAGGGCGGGCTAGTGAGCAGTTCTTC. The full variable domain, its missing parts supplied by reference TRBV11-2 and TRBJ2-1, is EAGVAQSPRYKIIEKRQSVAFWCNPISGHATLYWYQQILGQGPKLLIQFQNNGVVDDSQLPKDRFSAERLKGVDSTLKIQPAKLEDSAVYLCASSLGRASEQFFGPGTRLTVL.